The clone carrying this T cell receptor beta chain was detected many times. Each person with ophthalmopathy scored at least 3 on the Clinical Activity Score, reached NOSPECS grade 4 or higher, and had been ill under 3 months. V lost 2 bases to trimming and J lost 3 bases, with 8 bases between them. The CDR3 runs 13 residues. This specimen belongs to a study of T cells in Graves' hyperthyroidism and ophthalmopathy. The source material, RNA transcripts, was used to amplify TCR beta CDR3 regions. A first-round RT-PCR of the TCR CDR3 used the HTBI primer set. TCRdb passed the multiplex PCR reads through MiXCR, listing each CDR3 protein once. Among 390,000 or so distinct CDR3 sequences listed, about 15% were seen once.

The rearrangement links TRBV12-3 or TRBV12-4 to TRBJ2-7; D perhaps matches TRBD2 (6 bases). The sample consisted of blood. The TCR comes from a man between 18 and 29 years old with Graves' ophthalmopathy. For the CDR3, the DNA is TGTGCCAGCAGTTTAATCGGGAGCTACGAGCAGTACTTC. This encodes CASSLIGSYEQYF.